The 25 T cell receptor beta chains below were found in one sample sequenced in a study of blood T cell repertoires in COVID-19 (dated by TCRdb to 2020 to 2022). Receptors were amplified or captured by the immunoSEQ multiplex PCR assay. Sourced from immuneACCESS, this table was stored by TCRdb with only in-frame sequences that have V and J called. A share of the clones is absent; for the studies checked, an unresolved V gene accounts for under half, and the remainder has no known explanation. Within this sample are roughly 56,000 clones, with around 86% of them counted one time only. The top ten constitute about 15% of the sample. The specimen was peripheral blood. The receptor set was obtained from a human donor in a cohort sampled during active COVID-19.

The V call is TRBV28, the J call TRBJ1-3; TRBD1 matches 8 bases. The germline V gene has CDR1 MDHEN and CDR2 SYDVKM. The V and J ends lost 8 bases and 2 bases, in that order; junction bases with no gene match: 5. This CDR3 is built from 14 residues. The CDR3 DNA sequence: TGTGCCAGCCACAGGGGGAGCGCTGGAAACACCATATATTTT. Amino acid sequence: CASHRGSAGNTIYF.

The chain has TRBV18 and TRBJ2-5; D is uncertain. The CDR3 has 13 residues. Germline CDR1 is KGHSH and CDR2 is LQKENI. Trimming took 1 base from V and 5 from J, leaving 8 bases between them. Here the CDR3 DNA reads TGTGCCAGCTCACCACAAGGCGGTGAGACCCAGTACTTC. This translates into CASSPQGGETQYF.

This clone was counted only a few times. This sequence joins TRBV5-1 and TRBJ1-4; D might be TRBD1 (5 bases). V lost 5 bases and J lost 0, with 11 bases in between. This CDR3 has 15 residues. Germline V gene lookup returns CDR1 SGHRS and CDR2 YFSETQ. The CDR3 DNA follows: TGCGCCAGCAGGCGGGACGGGTCAACTAATGAAAAACTGTTTTTT. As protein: CASRRDGSTNEKLFF.

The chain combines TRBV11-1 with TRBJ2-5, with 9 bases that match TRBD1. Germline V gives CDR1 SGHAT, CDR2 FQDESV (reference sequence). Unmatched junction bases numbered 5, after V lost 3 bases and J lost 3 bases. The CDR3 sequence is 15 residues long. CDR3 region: CASSFSGTGKETQYF. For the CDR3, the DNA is TGTGCCAGCAGCTTTTCCGGGACAGGGAAAGAGACCCAGTACTTC.

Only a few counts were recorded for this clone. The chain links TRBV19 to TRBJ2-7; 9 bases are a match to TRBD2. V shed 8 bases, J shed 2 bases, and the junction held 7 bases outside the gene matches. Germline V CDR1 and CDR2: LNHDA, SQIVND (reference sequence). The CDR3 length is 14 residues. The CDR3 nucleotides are TGTGCCAGTTCTTTAGCGGGAGTTCCCTACGAGCAGTACTTC. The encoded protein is CASSLAGVPYEQYF.

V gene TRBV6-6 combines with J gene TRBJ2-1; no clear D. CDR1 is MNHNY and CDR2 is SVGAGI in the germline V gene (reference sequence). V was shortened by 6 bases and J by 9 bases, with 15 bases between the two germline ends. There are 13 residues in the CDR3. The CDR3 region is CASRVTGESEQFF. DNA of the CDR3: TGTGCCAGCAGAGTTACTGGTGAAAGTGAGCAGTTCTTC.

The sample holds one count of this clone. The CDR3 reads CASSFGTGSISPFYEQYF. The CDR3 DNA sequence: TGTGCCAGCAGCTTTGGGACAGGCTCCATATCGCCGTTCTACGAGCAGTACTTC. This chain links TRBV7-9 with TRBJ2-7, with 8 bases matching TRBD1. Germline-derived CDR1 and CDR2 are SEHNR and FQNEAQ (reference sequence). With V trimmed by 3 bases and J by 3 bases, 16 bases remained unmatched. The CDR3 runs 18 residues.

Here the CDR3 reads CASSLTRLSYEQYF. In nucleotides, the CDR3 is TGTGCCAGCAGCTTGACTCGTCTCTCCTACGAGCAGTACTTC. The chain is built from TRBV5-6 and TRBJ2-7; the D is unclear. The V and J ends lost 1 base and 0 bases respectively, with 8 bases between them. From germline, CDR1 is SGHDT and CDR2 YYEEEE. The CDR3 has 14 amino acids.

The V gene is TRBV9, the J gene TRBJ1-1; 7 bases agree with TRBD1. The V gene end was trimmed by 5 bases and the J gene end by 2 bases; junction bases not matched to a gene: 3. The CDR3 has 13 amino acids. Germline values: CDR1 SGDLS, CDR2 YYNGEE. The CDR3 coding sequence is TGTGCCAGCAGTCGACAGGGTAACACTGAAGCTTTCTTT. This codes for CASSRQGNTEAFF.

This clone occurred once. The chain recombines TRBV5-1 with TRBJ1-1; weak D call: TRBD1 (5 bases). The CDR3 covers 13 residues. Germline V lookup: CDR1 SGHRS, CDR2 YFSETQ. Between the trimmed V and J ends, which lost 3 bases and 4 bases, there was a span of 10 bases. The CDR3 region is CASSWAGFTEAFF. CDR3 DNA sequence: TGCGCCAGCAGCTGGGCAGGGTTCACTGAAGCTTTCTTT. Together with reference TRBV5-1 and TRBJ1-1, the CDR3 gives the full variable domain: KAGVTQTPRYLIKTRGQQVTLSCSPISGHRSVSWYQQTPGQGLQFLFEYFSETQRNKGNFPGRFSGRQFSNSRSEMNVSTLELGDSALYLCASSWAGFTEAFFGQGTRLTVV.

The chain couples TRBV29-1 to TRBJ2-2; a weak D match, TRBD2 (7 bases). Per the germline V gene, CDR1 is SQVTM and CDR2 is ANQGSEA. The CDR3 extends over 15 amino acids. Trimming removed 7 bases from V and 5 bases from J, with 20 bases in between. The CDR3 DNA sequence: TGCAGCGCCCTCCCCCCGGGGGGCGGTACCGGGGAGCTGTTTTTT. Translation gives CSALPPGGGTGELFF.

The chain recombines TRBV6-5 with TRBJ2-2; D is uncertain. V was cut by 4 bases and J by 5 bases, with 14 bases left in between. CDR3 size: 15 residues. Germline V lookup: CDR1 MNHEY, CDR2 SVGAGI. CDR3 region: CASSSPPFATGELFF. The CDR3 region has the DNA TGTGCCAGCAGTTCACCACCTTTTGCGACCGGGGAGCTGTTTTTT.

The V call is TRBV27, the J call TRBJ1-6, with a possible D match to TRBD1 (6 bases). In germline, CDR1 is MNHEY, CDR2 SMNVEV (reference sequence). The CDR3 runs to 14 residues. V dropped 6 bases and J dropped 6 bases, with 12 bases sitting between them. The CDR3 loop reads CASRSDSGNSPLHF. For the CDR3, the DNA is TGTGCCAGCAGGTCGGACAGCGGTAATTCACCCCTCCACTTT.

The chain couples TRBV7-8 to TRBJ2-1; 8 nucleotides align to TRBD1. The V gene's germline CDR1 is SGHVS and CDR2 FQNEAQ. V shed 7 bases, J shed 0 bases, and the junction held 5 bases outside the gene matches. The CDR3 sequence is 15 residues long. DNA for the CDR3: TGTGCCAGCACCGGACAGGGCGGCTCCTACAATGAGCAGTTCTTC. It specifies CASTGQGGSYNEQFF.

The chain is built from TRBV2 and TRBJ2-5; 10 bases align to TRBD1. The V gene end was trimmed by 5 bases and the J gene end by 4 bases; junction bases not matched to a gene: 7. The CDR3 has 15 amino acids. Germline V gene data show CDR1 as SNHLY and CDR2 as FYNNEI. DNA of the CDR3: TGTGCCAGCAGTCGGGACAGGGGAATGAGAGAGACCCAGTACTTC. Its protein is CASSRDRGMRETQYF.

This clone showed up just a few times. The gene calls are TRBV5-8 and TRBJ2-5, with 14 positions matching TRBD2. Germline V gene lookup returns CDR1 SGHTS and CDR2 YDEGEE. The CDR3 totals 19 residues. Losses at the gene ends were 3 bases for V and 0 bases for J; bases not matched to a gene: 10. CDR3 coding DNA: TGTGCCAGCAGCTATTCCCGACTAGCGGGAGGGCAGAACCAAGAGACCCAGTACTTC. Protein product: CASSYSRLAGGQNQETQYF.

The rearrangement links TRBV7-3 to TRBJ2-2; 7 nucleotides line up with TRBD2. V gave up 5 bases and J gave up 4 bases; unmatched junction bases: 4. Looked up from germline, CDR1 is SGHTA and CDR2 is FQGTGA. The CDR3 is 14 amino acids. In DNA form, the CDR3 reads TGTGCCAGCAGCCAAGCGGGACGCACCGGGGAGCTGTTTTTT. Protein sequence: CASSQAGRTGELFF.

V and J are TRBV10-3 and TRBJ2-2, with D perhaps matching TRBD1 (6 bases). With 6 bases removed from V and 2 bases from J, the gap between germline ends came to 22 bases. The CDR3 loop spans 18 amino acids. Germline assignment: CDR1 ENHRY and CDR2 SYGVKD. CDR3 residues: CAISRRPNRDKNTGELFF. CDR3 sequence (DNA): TGTGCCATCAGCCGAAGACCGAACCGGGACAAAAACACCGGGGAGCTGTTTTTT.

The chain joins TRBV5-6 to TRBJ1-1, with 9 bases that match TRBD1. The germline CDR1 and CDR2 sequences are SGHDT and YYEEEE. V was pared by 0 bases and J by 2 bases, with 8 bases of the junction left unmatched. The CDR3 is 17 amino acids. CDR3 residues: CASSLARRQGVNTEAFF. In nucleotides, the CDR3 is TGTGCCAGCAGCTTGGCCAGAAGACAGGGGGTTAACACTGAAGCTTTCTTT.

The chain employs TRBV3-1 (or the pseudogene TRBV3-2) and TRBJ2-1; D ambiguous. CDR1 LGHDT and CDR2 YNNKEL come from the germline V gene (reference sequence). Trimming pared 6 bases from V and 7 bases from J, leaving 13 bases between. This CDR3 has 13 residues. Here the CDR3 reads CASSLIAENEQFF. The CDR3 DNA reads TGTGCCAGCAGTCTGATAGCTGAGAATGAGCAGTTCTTC.

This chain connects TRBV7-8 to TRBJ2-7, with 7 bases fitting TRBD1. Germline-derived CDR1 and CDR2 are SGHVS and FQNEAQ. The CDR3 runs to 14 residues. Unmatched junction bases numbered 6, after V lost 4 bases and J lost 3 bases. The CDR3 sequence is CASSSTRQGYEQYF. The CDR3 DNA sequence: TGTGCCAGCAGCTCAACGAGACAGGGCTACGAGCAGTACTTC.

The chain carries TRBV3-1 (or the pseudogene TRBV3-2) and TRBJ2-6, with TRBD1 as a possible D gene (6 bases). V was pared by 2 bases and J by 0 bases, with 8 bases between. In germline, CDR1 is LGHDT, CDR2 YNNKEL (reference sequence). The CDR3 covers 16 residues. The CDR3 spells CASSQRQASGANVLTF. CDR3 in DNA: TGTGCCAGCAGCCAACGACAGGCCTCTGGGGCCAACGTCCTGACTTTC.

The CDR3 DNA follows: TGTGCCAGCAGTTTATCCTCAGATACGCAGTATTTT. Protein: CASSLSSDTQYF. The rearrangement joins TRBV28 to TRBJ2-3; D remains ambiguous. This CDR3 comprises 12 residues. The germline V and J ends were trimmed by 1 base and 4 bases, with 3 bases remaining between them. Looked up from germline, CDR1 is MDHEN and CDR2 is SYDVKM.

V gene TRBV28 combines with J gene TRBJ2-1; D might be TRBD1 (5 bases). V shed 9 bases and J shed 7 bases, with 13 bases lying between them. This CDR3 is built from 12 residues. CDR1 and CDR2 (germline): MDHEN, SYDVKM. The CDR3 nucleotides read TGTGCCAGTTGGACAACGCTGAATGAGCAGTTCTTC. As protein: CASWTTLNEQFF.

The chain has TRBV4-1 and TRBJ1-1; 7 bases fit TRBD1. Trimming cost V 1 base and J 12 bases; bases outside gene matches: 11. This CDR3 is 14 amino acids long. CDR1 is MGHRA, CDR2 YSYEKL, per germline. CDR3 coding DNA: TGCGCCAGCAGCCAAGGAAGGGGACAGAGCAAAACTTTCTTT. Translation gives CASSQGRGQSKTFF.